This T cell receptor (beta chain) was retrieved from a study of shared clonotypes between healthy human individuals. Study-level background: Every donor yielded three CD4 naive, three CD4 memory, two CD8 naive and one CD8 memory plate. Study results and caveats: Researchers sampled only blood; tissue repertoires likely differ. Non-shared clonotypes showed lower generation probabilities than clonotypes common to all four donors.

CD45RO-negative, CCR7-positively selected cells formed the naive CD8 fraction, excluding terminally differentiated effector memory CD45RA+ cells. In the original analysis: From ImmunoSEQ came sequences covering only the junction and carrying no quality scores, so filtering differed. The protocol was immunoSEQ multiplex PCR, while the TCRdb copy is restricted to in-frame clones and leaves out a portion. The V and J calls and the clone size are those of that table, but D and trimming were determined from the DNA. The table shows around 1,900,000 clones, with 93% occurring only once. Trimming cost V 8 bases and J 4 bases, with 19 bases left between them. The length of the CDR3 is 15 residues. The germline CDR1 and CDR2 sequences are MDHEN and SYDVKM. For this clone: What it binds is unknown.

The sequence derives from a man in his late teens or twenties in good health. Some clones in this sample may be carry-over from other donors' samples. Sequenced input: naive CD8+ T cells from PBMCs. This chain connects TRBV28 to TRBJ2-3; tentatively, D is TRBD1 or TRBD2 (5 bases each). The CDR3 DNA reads TGTGCCAGCTCTTGGGGACGGCCGCCGGCAGATACGCAGTATTTT. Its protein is CASSWGRPPADTQYF. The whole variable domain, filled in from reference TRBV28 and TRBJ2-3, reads DVKVTQSSRYLVKRTGEKVFLECVQDMDHENMFWYRQDPGLGLRLIYFSYDVKMKEKGDIPEGYSVSREKKERFSLILESASTNQTSMYLCASSWGRPPADTQYFGPGTRLTVL.